This passage covers 7 T cell receptor beta chains from one sample sequenced in a study of cytomegalovirus exposure and HLA in healthy donors. The repertoire was sequenced with immunoSEQ multiplex PCR; TCRdb's copy has only in-frame clones and lacks some. The sample includes approximately 100,000 clones, roughly 92% of them seen just once. Sample: PBMCs. The receptors shown here come from a woman aged 25 to 39 in good health and CMV-seropositive.

V and J are TRBV19 and TRBJ1-5, with D unresolved. CDR3 length: 12 amino acids. Germline lookup yields CDR1 LNHDA and CDR2 SQIVND (reference sequence). Trimming removed 4 bases at V and 7 bases at J, with 8 bases between. In DNA, the CDR3 is TGTGCCAGTAGTAACGGGGTGCAGCCCCAGCATTTT. Encoded protein: CASSNGVQPQHF.

The J gene is TRBJ2-1, the V gene TRBV12-5; TRBD2 aligns across 9 bases. The CDR3 length is 16 residues. The V segment lost 0 bases and the J segment 6 bases; nucleotides outside the gene matches: 6. The V gene's germline CDR1 is LGHNT and CDR2 FRNRAP. In DNA, the CDR3 is TGTGCTAGTGGTTTGGTAGTTAGCGGGGGCTTCAATGAGCAGTTCTTC. It is translated as CASGLVVSGGFNEQFF.

This CDR3 reads CASSPRLAGGLDEQYF. In DNA, the CDR3 is TGTGCCAGCAGCCCTCGACTAGCGGGAGGGTTGGACGAGCAGTACTTC. The J gene is TRBJ2-7, the V gene TRBV9; 14 bases agree with TRBD2. V shed 4 bases and J 5 bases; nucleotides not matched to a gene: 8. The CDR3 sequence is 16 residues long. Germline V CDR1 and CDR2: SGDLS, YYNGEE.

This CDR3 reads CASSLIAGGPNEQYF. The DNA for the CDR3 is TGTGCCAGTAGCCTCATAGCGGGAGGGCCCAACGAGCAGTACTTC. This sequence joins TRBV19 and TRBJ2-7; 11 nucleotides match TRBD2. Germline V gives CDR1 LNHDA, CDR2 SQIVND (reference sequence). The CDR3 is 15 amino acids. Losses at the gene ends were 6 bases for V and 5 bases for J; bases not matched to a gene: 9.

The chain links TRBV15 to TRBJ2-2, with D maybe TRBD2 (7 bases). The ends were cut back, 0 bases at V and 0 bases at J, with 17 bases in the middle. Per germline, CDR1 LNHNV and CDR2 YYDKDF (reference sequence). This CDR3 is 19 amino acids long. For the CDR3, the DNA is TGTGCCACCAGCAGAGATCCGCCGGGGGGCGGGCCGAACACCGGGGAGCTGTTTTTT. This translates into CATSRDPPGGGPNTGELFF.

There are a few counts of this clone. The rearrangement joins TRBV5-6 to TRBJ2-1; D perhaps matches TRBD2 (6 bases). This CDR3 region has 16 residues. Germline V gives CDR1 SGHDT, CDR2 YYEEEE. Trimming took 0 bases from V and 9 from J, leaving 19 bases between them. DNA for the CDR3: TGTGCCAGCAGCTTGGCGGGTGGGGGAGGCAGAGGTGAGCAGTTCTTC. Its protein is CASSLAGGGGRGEQFF. The complete variable domain, with remaining parts taken from reference TRBV5-6 and TRBJ2-1, reads DAGVTQSPTHLIKTRGQQVTLRCSPKSGHDTVSWYQQALGQGPQFIFQYYEEEERQRGNFPDRFSGHQFPNYSSELNVNALLLGDSALYLCASSLAGGGGRGEQFFGPGTRLTVL.

V usage is TRBV5-1 and J usage is TRBJ2-2, with D perhaps matching TRBD2 (5 bases). The CDR3 totals 16 residues. V was pared by 1 base and J by 0 bases, with 10 bases between. Germline V gives CDR1 SGHRS, CDR2 YFSETQ. As DNA, the CDR3 is TGCGCCAGCAGCTTGTATCCGGACTCGAACACCGGGGAGCTGTTTTTT. Translation: CASSLYPDSNTGELFF.